Each of the 28 T cell receptor beta chains below was sequenced from the same sample in a study of cytomegalovirus exposure and HLA in healthy donors. In the PCR, 60 Vbeta and 13 Jbeta primers were used. Here immunoSEQ multiplex PCR was the method, and the copy in TCRdb shows in-frame clones only, minus some. The sample lists over 110,000 clones; 82% were seen once. Input material: PBMCs. The receptors derive from a male donor in good health and CMV-seronegative.

This clone has more than one count but fewer than ten. The chain employs TRBV2 and TRBJ2-5, with 9 bases lining up with TRBD2. This CDR3 is built from 14 residues. CDR1 and CDR2 from the germline V gene are SNHLY and FYNNEI. V gave up 5 bases and J gave up 4 bases; unmatched junction bases: 5. The DNA for the CDR3 is TGTGCCAGCAGTCACGAAGCGGGAGGAGAGACCCAGTACTTC. This codes for CASSHEAGGETQYF.

The chain carries TRBV5-4 and TRBJ2-3; TRBD2 matches at 13 bases. The CDR3 runs to 19 residues. The germline gives CDR1 SGHNT, CDR2 YYREEE (reference sequence). V was pared by 5 bases and J by 0 bases, with 12 bases of the junction left unmatched. The CDR3 coding sequence is TGTGCCAGCAGTTCGAAACTAGCGGGGGGGGGCCATAGCACAGATACGCAGTATTTT. Its protein is CASSSKLAGGGHSTDTQYF.

This chain uses TRBV2 with TRBJ2-7; 11 nucleotides line up with TRBD2. In germline, CDR1 is SNHLY, CDR2 FYNNEI. V lost 8 bases and J lost 3; bases outside the gene matches: 9. The CDR3 totals 15 residues. CDR3 nucleotides: TGTGCCAGCCAGACTAGCGGGATGGCTAACTACGAGCAGTACTTC. Translation gives CASQTSGMANYEQYF.

The chain employs TRBV6-5 and TRBJ2-7; maybe TRBD2 (6 bases). This CDR3 region has 15 residues. Trimming took 4 bases from V and 1 from J, leaving 14 bases between them. CDR1 is MNHEY and CDR2 is SVGAGI in the germline V gene. CDR3: CASSSDPGESYEQYF. Here the CDR3 DNA reads TGTGCCAGCAGTTCCGACCCGGGGGAGTCCTACGAGCAGTACTTC.

The genes are TRBV27 and TRBJ1-2; TRBD1 might be the D (6 bases). The CDR3 extends over 15 amino acids. V was cut by 8 bases and J by 0 bases, with 16 bases left in between. Germline loops: CDR1 MNHEY, CDR2 SMNVEV (reference sequence). CDR3 sequence reads: CASRNRADSNYGYTF. CDR3 nucleotides: TGTGCCAGCCGCAACAGGGCCGATTCTAACTATGGCTACACCTTC.

The rearrangement links TRBV5-1 to TRBJ2-1; 11 bases line up with TRBD1. The germline gives CDR1 SGHRS, CDR2 YFSETQ. The CDR3 is 14 residues long. Trimming cost V 10 bases and J 6 bases; bases outside gene matches: 9. CDR3 sequence: CASTAGTGGNEQFF. The CDR3 region has the DNA TGCGCCTCCACGGCCGGGACAGGGGGCAATGAGCAGTTCTTC.

The chain couples TRBV2 to TRBJ1-5; D is ambiguous. The V gene lost 4 bases and the J gene lost 12 bases, with 16 bases spanning the gap. From germline, CDR1 is SNHLY and CDR2 FYNNEI. This CDR3 region has 13 residues. CDR3 sequence reads: CASSGREEGVQHF. The CDR3 DNA reads as TGTGCCAGCAGTGGAAGGGAGGAAGGTGTCCAGCATTTT.

This clone showed up just once. V and J are TRBV21-1 and TRBJ2-1; the table names TRBD2, a call not compared with the DNA. TRBV21-1 is deemed a pseudogene. This CDR3 is 15 amino acids long. The CDR3 region is CASSKVGGRANEQFF. Written as DNA, the CDR3 is TGTGCCAGCAGCAAAGTGGGCGGGAGGGCAAATGAGCAGTTCTTC.

The rearrangement joins TRBV2 to TRBJ2-5; a weak D match, TRBD1 (7 bases). The last part of the DNA fits TRBJ2-7 better; the J call may be wrong. This CDR3 comprises 13 residues. Per germline, CDR1 SNHLY and CDR2 FYNNEI. In nucleotides, the CDR3 is TGTGCCAGCAACCCAGGGGGGACCTACGAGCAGTACTTC. Encoded protein: CASNPGGTYEQYF.

V usage is TRBV7-2 and J usage is TRBJ2-7; D may be TRBD2 (6 bases). The V end was cut by 5 bases, the J end by 4 bases, with 18 bases between. This CDR3 contains 15 residues. The germline V gene encodes CDR1 SGHTA and CDR2 FQGNSA. CDR3 residues: CASSPKRAGPYEQYF. CDR3 sequence (DNA): TGTGCCAGCAGCCCAAAGCGGGCCGGTCCTTACGAGCAGTACTTC. Based on the CDR3 plus reference TRBV7-2 and TRBJ2-7, the full variable domain is GAGVSQSPSNKVTEKGKDVELRCDPISGHTALYWYRQSLGQGLEFLIYFQGNSAPDKSGLPSDRFSAERTGGSVSTLTIQRTQQEDSAVYLCASSPKRAGPYEQYFGPGTRLTVT.

This clone occurred once. The chain couples TRBV5-5 to TRBJ2-7; 8 nucleotides match TRBD2. The CDR3 loop spans 14 amino acids. V lost 2 bases, J lost 4 bases, and 5 bases stayed unmatched. CDR1 is SGHKS, CDR2 YYEKEE, per germline (reference sequence). The CDR3 nucleotides are TGTGCCAGCAGCTTTGCTAGCGGGTTTTACGAGCAGTACTTC. It yields the protein CASSFASGFYEQYF.

The V call is TRBV6-5, the J call TRBJ1-2; D might be TRBD1 (6 bases). Germline V gene data show CDR1 as MNHEY and CDR2 as SVGAGI. CDR3 length: 13 amino acids. Between the trimmed V and J ends, which lost 6 bases and 4 bases, there was a span of 12 bases. CDR3 loop: CASRAGQPYGYTF. The CDR3 region has the DNA TGTGCCAGCAGGGCTGGACAGCCCTATGGCTACACCTTC.

The chain employs TRBV12-2 and TRBJ2-5; whether TRBD2, the table's D call, matches the DNA was not checked. TRBV12-2 is described as a pseudogene. CDR3 length: 15 residues. The CDR3 sequence is CASRLGDLAQETQYF. The CDR3 coding sequence is TGTGCAAGTCGCTTAGGGGACTTAGCGCAGGAGACCCAGTACTTC.

This clone was detected only once. This chain uses TRBV6-5 with TRBJ2-7, with 11 bases fitting TRBD2. With 2 bases clipped from V and 1 base from J, the junction kept 4 bases outside the gene matches. Germline CDR1 is MNHEY and CDR2 is SVGAGI. The CDR3 runs to 16 residues. This chain's CDR3 is CASSYTSGSESYEQYF. DNA for the CDR3: TGTGCCAGCAGTTACACTAGCGGGAGTGAGTCCTACGAGCAGTACTTC.

This clone showed up just a few times. The CDR3 nucleotides are TGTGCCAGCAGCGTAGATCTAGGGACTGAGACGCAGTATTTT. This gives the protein CASSVDLGTETQYF. This rearrangement joins TRBV9 to TRBJ2-3, with D tentatively TRBD2 (6 bases). V was clipped by 0 bases and J by 9 bases, with 14 bases between them. Germline-derived CDR1 and CDR2 are SGDLS and YYNGEE. This CDR3 region has 14 residues.

This clone appeared a single time. The chain has TRBV29-1 and TRBJ1-1; D is possibly TRBD1 (5 bases). This CDR3 spans 14 amino acids. Trimming cost V 2 bases and J 5 bases, with 15 bases left between them. The germline V gene encodes CDR1 SQVTM and CDR2 ANQGSEA. DNA of the CDR3: TGCAGCGTTGAACCGTACGGGGGGGGAACTGAAGCTTTCTTT. This encodes CSVEPYGGGTEAFF.

The chain recombines TRBV27 with TRBJ2-1; 7 bases agree with TRBD2. There are 15 residues in the CDR3. Trimming cost V 2 bases and J 2 bases; bases outside gene matches: 3. Germline values: CDR1 MNHEY, CDR2 SMNVEV (reference sequence). The CDR3 here is CASSLAGVTYNEQFF. In DNA form, the CDR3 reads TGTGCCAGCAGTTTAGCGGGAGTAACCTACAATGAGCAGTTCTTC.

J is TRBJ2-3 and V is TRBV5-1; D ambiguous. The CDR3 runs 14 residues. Germline assignment: CDR1 SGHRS and CDR2 YFSETQ. V lost 0 bases and J 0 bases, leaving 5 bases between the germline ends. The DNA of the CDR3 is TGCGCCAGCAGCTTGGCCAGTAGCACAGATACGCAGTATTTT. Translated, it gives CASSLASSTDTQYF. The variable domain in full, with the rest retrieved from reference TRBV5-1 and TRBJ2-3, is KAGVTQTPRYLIKTRGQQVTLSCSPISGHRSVSWYQQTPGQGLQFLFEYFSETQRNKGNFPGRFSGRQFSNSRSEMNVSTLELGDSALYLCASSLASSTDTQYFGPGTRLTVL.

About this clone itself: The sample carries other DNA sequences with the same CDR3. J is TRBJ2-7 and V is TRBV7-2, with D maybe TRBD2 (5 bases). This CDR3 has 13 residues. Germline lookup yields CDR1 SGHTA and CDR2 FQGNSA. The V and J ends lost 5 bases and 3 bases respectively, with 11 bases between them. CDR3 protein: CASSLSEGYEQYF. CDR3 DNA: TGTGCCAGCAGCCTGTCAGAGGGCTACGAGCAGTACTTC.

The chain recombines TRBV4-3 with TRBJ2-1; D ambiguous. The V gene lost 0 bases and the J gene lost 6 bases, with 12 bases spanning the gap. The germline gives CDR1 LGHNA, CDR2 YSLEER. The CDR3 loop spans 15 amino acids. This CDR3 is CASSQDWRPGNEQFF. CDR3 bases: TGCGCCAGCAGCCAAGATTGGCGGCCTGGCAATGAGCAGTTCTTC.

V usage is TRBV7-9 and J usage is TRBJ2-2, with D possibly being TRBD1 (5 bases). The V gene's germline CDR1 is SEHNR and CDR2 FQNEAQ (reference sequence). V lost 6 bases to trimming and J lost 0 bases, with 11 bases between them. The CDR3 spans 15 residues. The CDR3 reads CASSLPGTNTGELFF. CDR3 in DNA: TGTGCCAGCAGTCTGCCAGGGACGAACACCGGGGAGCTGTTTTTT.

The rearrangement joins TRBV6-1 to TRBJ1-5, with TRBD1 matching 9 bases. The trim removed 8 bases at V and 11 bases at J, leaving 10 bases unmatched. This CDR3 spans 13 amino acids. CDR1 and CDR2 (germline): MNHNS, SASEGT. The CDR3 nucleotides are TGTGCCAGCGGAGAGACAGGGGGGACAGCCCAGCATTTT. It encodes CASGETGGTAQHF.

The V gene is TRBV25-1, the J gene TRBJ2-1; no clear D gene. V lost 4 bases and J 2 bases, leaving 9 bases between the germline ends. The CDR3 runs 14 residues. CDR1 MGHDK and CDR2 SYGVNS come from the germline V gene. The CDR3 is CASSGQIAYNEQFF. The CDR3 bases are TGTGCCAGCAGTGGGCAGATTGCCTACAATGAGCAGTTCTTC.

The genes are TRBV19 and TRBJ2-7, with a weak D call TRBD1 (6 bases). This CDR3 region has 14 residues. Trimming left V 1 base short and J 3 bases short, with 10 bases between. Per germline, CDR1 LNHDA and CDR2 SQIVND (reference sequence). The CDR3 loop is CASSIAGHNYEQYF. The CDR3 DNA follows: TGTGCCAGTAGTATAGCGGGACATAACTACGAGCAGTACTTC.

The genes are TRBV27 and TRBJ2-3; TRBD2 agrees at 13 bases. The germline V gene has CDR1 MNHEY and CDR2 SMNVEV (reference sequence). The trim removed 5 bases at V and 10 bases at J, leaving 12 bases unmatched. This CDR3 is built from 16 residues. The CDR3 DNA reads TGTGCCAGCAGTCCCCGGACTAGCGGGGGCGAGGTTCCGCAGTATTTT. Translating gives CASSPRTSGGEVPQYF.

For the CDR3, the DNA is TGCGCCAGCAGCCAACCCCCCCCGGCAGGGGTAATGTGCGAGCAGTACTTC. Protein sequence: CASSQPPPAGVMCEQYF. The V call is TRBV4-3, the J call TRBJ2-7; TRBD1 might be the D (6 bases). This CDR3 is built from 17 residues. Trimming took 2 bases from V and 6 from J, leaving 23 bases between them. Per the germline V gene, CDR1 is LGHNA and CDR2 is YSLEER.

The rearrangement joins TRBV19 to TRBJ1-5; the D is unclear. CDR3 length equals 13 residues. The germline V gene encodes CDR1 LNHDA and CDR2 SQIVND (reference sequence). The germline V and J ends were trimmed by 2 bases and 4 bases, with 6 bases remaining between them. The CDR3 spells CASSIFLNQPQHF. In DNA, the CDR3 is TGTGCCAGTAGTATATTTCTGAATCAGCCCCAGCATTTT.

Only a few counts were recorded for this clone. CDR3 in DNA: TGTGCCAGCAGTATGGCGGGGGAGACCCAGTACTTC. The encoded protein is CASSMAGETQYF. V usage is TRBV28 and J usage is TRBJ2-5; possibly TRBD2 for D (6 bases). This CDR3 spans 12 amino acids. The V gene lost 5 bases and the J gene lost 5 bases, with 9 bases spanning the gap. CDR1 and CDR2 (germline): MDHEN, SYDVKM.